These 28 T cell receptor beta chains were all obtained from the same sample, sequenced in a study of cytomegalovirus exposure and HLA in healthy donors. Amplification used 60 Vbeta primers and 13 Jbeta primers. Assay: immunoSEQ multiplex PCR; the TCRdb copy retains only in-frame clones and omits some. The profile shows about 120,000 clones, 65% to 90% of them singletons. The source material was PBMCs. These receptors all come from a woman aged 40-49 years in good health and CMV-seronegative.

J is TRBJ2-2 and V is TRBV20-1; a possible D gene is TRBD1 (6 bases). The germline V gene has CDR1 DFQATT and CDR2 SNEGSKA (reference sequence). The CDR3 consists of 11 residues. Trimming took off 6 bases at V and 6 bases at J, with 8 bases between the two ends. CDR3 amino acids: CSAGTPGELFF. CDR3 bases: TGCAGTGCCGGGACACCCGGGGAGCTGTTTTTT.

V gene TRBV4-2 combines with J gene TRBJ2-3; 9 bases match TRBD2. The CDR3 sequence is 16 residues long. The V gene's germline CDR1 is LGHNA and CDR2 YNFKEQ. V was clipped by 4 bases and J by 0 bases; unmatched bases: 5. The CDR3 sequence: CASSLVLAGSTDTQYF. CDR3 coding DNA: TGTGCCAGCAGCCTGGTCCTAGCGGGAAGCACAGATACGCAGTATTTT.

V and J are TRBV7-9 and TRBJ2-7; no definite D call. The CDR3 runs to 13 residues. Trimming took 2 bases from V and 3 from J, leaving 8 bases between them. CDR1 is SEHNR and CDR2 is FQNEAQ in the germline V gene (reference sequence). CDR3 amino acids: CASSLMADYEQYF. In DNA, the CDR3 is TGTGCCAGCAGCTTAATGGCCGACTACGAGCAGTACTTC.

The chain uses TRBV5-1 and TRBJ2-3, with 9 nucleotides matching TRBD1. The CDR3 consists of 18 residues. The germline V gene encodes CDR1 SGHRS and CDR2 YFSETQ. With 5 bases clipped from V and 1 base from J, the junction kept 14 bases outside the gene matches. The CDR3 nucleotides are TGCGCCAGCAGTTCCGTCAAGGTGGACAGGGGTGGCACAGATACGCAGTATTTT. It encodes CASSSVKVDRGGTDTQYF.

The chain links TRBV15 to TRBJ2-7; D might be TRBD2 (6 bases). This CDR3 contains 13 residues. Trimming pared 8 bases from V and 4 bases from J, leaving 15 bases between. CDR1 and CDR2 (germline): LNHNV, YYDKDF (reference sequence). In DNA form, the CDR3 reads TGTGCCACCGGGGCGGGAAGAGGTTACGAGCAGTACTTC. Translated, it gives CATGAGRGYEQYF.

This clone was counted between two and nine times. CDR3 sequence (DNA): TGTGCCAGCACGCCGGGGAAGAGTAGATCCCTCCACTTT. Protein product: CASTPGKSRSLHF. The chain carries TRBV11-2 and TRBJ1-6; no clear D. Germline V CDR1 and CDR2: SGHAT, FQNNGV. V lost 7 bases to trimming and J lost 14 bases, with 18 bases between them. The CDR3 sequence is 13 residues long.

J is TRBJ1-1 and V is TRBV6-5, with unresolved D. Trimming left V 5 bases short and J 4 bases short, with 11 bases between. The V gene's germline CDR1 is MNHEY and CDR2 SVGAGI. The CDR3 covers 13 residues. The CDR3 DNA follows: TGTGCCAGCAGTGACGAGGGTACCACTGAAGCTTTCTTT. Translating gives CASSDEGTTEAFF.

V gene TRBV5-4 combines with J gene TRBJ2-4, with TRBD2 identical over 10 bases. After removal of 0 bases from V and 0 bases from J, the junction contained 12 bases not matched to a gene. The CDR3 loop spans 20 amino acids. Germline loops: CDR1 SGHNT, CDR2 YYREEE (reference sequence). CDR3 sequence reads: CASSLGLRTSGTLAKNIQYF. DNA of the CDR3: TGTGCCAGCAGCTTGGGTTTAAGGACTAGCGGAACCTTAGCCAAAAACATTCAGTACTTC.

The chain recombines TRBV10-3 with TRBJ2-7, with 10 bases lining up with TRBD1. Trimming removed 2 bases from V and 6 bases from J; junction bases left unmatched: 10. Germline V gene sequence: CDR1 ENHRY, CDR2 SYGVKD. The CDR3 spans 16 residues. The CDR3 DNA follows: TGTGCCATCAGTGAGCCCCCCGGGACAGGGGCTTCCGAGCAGTACTTC. This sequence encodes CAISEPPGTGASEQYF.

The gene calls are TRBV19 and TRBJ2-1, with 9 positions matching TRBD2. CDR1 is LNHDA, CDR2 SQIVND, per germline (reference sequence). This CDR3 is 16 amino acids long. The V segment lost 4 bases and the J segment 5 bases; nucleotides outside the gene matches: 9. The CDR3 DNA reads TGTGCCAGTAGTACGGGACTAGCACTAAGTGACAATGAGCAGTTCTTC. It encodes CASSTGLALSDNEQFF. Full variable domain (missing parts from reference TRBV19 and TRBJ2-1): DGGITQSPKYLFRKEGQNVTLSCEQNLNHDAMYWYRQDPGQGLRLIYYSQIVNDFQKGDIAEGYSVSREKKESFPLTVTSAQKNPTAFYLCASSTGLALSDNEQFFGPGTRLTVL.

The rearrangement joins TRBV7-9 to TRBJ1-1, with TRBD1 as a possible D gene (6 bases). The V and J ends lost 4 bases and 0 bases respectively, with 9 bases between them. The CDR3 runs 14 residues. CDR1 is SEHNR, CDR2 FQNEAQ, per germline (reference sequence). The CDR3 nucleotides read TGTGCCAGCAGCTCGGACAGAATGAACACTGAAGCTTTCTTT. Translated: CASSSDRMNTEAFF.

Notes on this clone: At one boundary the junction diverges from the germline segment, which might be a read error. The chain is built from TRBV4-1 and TRBJ1-2, with D possibly TRBD1 on 6 matching bases. The CDR3 length is 16 residues. Germline assignment: CDR1 MGHRA and CDR2 YSYEKL. CDR3 residues: CVSSQVALDRTYGYTF. The CDR3 nucleotides read TGCGTCAGCAGCCAAGTCGCTCTGGACAGAACCTATGGCTACACCTTC.

The gene calls are TRBV30 and TRBJ1-4; TRBD1 matches 11 bases. Trimming removed 4 bases from V and 7 bases from J; junction bases left unmatched: 8. CDR1 and CDR2 (germline): GTSNPN, SVGIG (reference sequence). This CDR3 is 15 amino acids long. This chain's CDR3 is CAWNTGQGAREKLFF. In nucleotides, the CDR3 is TGTGCCTGGAATACCGGACAGGGGGCTCGTGAAAAACTGTTTTTT.

The chain has TRBV27 and TRBJ2-1, with 8 bases matching TRBD2. Losses at the gene ends were 7 bases for V and 7 bases for J; bases not matched to a gene: 9. From germline, CDR1 is MNHEY and CDR2 SMNVEV (reference sequence). The CDR3 spans 14 residues. CDR3 bases: TGTGCCAGCATCCCGGGAGGGCCAGGGAATGAGCAGTTCTTC. It encodes CASIPGGPGNEQFF.

The CDR3 DNA reads as TGCGCCAGCAGCTCCGTAGGGGCGAGTGGGGCTGAAGCTTTCTTT. Translated: CASSSVGASGAEAFF. The V and J genes are TRBV5-1 and TRBJ1-1; TRBD1 might be the D (5 bases). Trimming stripped 3 bases from V and 6 bases from J, with 18 bases between. This CDR3 comprises 15 residues. Germline V gives CDR1 SGHRS, CDR2 YFSETQ.

Worth noting for this clone: At one boundary the junction diverges from the germline segment, which might be a read error. V and J are TRBV20-1 and TRBJ2-1, with TRBD1 as a possible D gene (5 bases). Germline loops: CDR1 DFQATT, CDR2 SNEGSKA (reference sequence). This CDR3 contains 11 residues. CDR3 nucleotide sequence: TGCAGTGCTAGCGACCTGCAGGGTACGGTCTTC. This gives the protein CSASDLQGTVF.

The chain's CDR3 is CASSPQAPYEQYF. DNA for the CDR3: TGTGCCAGCAGTCCGCAGGCCCCCTACGAGCAGTACTTC. The chain couples TRBV27 to TRBJ2-7; D ambiguous. The CDR3 extends over 13 amino acids. Germline CDR1 MNHEY, CDR2 SMNVEV (reference sequence). V shed 5 bases and J shed 2 bases, with 10 bases lying between them.

The V gene is TRBV18, the J gene TRBJ2-1, with TRBD2 matching over 7 bases. The CDR3 loop spans 14 amino acids. V lost 4 bases, J lost 3 bases, and 3 bases stayed unmatched. The germline CDR1 and CDR2 sequences are KGHSH and LQKENI. The CDR3 DNA reads as TGTGCCAGCTCACTCCGGACTAGCTACAATGAGCAGTTCTTC. This gives the protein CASSLRTSYNEQFF.

V gene TRBV19 combines with J gene TRBJ2-7; tentatively, D is TRBD2 (5 bases). CDR1 is LNHDA, CDR2 SQIVND, per germline (reference sequence). The CDR3 has 14 amino acids. The V and J ends lost 7 bases and 2 bases respectively, with 15 bases between them. In DNA, the CDR3 is TGTGCCAGTACTCCTAGAGACGGGACCTACGAGCAGTACTTC. It translates to CASTPRDGTYEQYF.

The V gene is TRBV23-1, the J gene TRBJ1-2; 7 bases map to TRBD1. TRBV23-1 is identified as an open reading frame with a role that is uncertain. The CDR3 totals 17 residues. J lost 0 bases, V lost 8 bases, and 15 bases had no gene match. Written as DNA, the CDR3 is TGCGCCAGCCACTATCCCTCCGACAGGGACCCTAACTATGGCTACACCTTC. Translation gives CASHYPSDRDPNYGYTF.

The rearrangement uses TRBV2 and TRBJ2-5, with D perhaps TRBD2 (6 bases). TRBJ2-7 explains the end of the DNA better; the J call may be wrong. This CDR3 spans 19 amino acids. CDR1 is SNHLY and CDR2 is FYNNEI in the germline V gene. The CDR3 here is CASSEVPGGGRKSSYEQYF. The CDR3 nucleotides read TGTGCCAGCAGTGAAGTCCCCGGGGGTGGGCGGAAAAGCTCCTACGAGCAGTACTTC.

The genes are TRBV6-1 and TRBJ2-4; TRBD1 matches at 7 bases. The CDR3 consists of 15 residues. Per germline, CDR1 MNHNS and CDR2 SASEGT. After removal of 6 bases from V and 9 bases from J, the junction contained 14 bases not matched to a gene. The CDR3 here is CASRPPGQSSSIQYF. The CDR3 bases are TGTGCCAGCAGACCTCCGGGACAGTCGTCGAGCATTCAGTACTTC.

This chain uses TRBV7-2 with TRBJ2-1; a possible D gene is TRBD2 (5 bases). The V gene lost 4 bases and the J gene lost 4 bases, with 14 bases spanning the gap. The V gene's germline CDR1 is SGHTA and CDR2 FQGNSA. The CDR3 extends over 15 amino acids. CDR3 nucleotide sequence: TGTGCCAGCAGCTCAGGACTGCCTTTTTACAATGAGCAGTTCTTC. Its protein is CASSSGLPFYNEQFF.

This clone was counted once. The chain recombines TRBV5-6 with TRBJ2-1, with TRBD2 matching over 13 bases. The V gene end was trimmed by 3 bases and the J gene end by 5 bases; junction bases not matched to a gene: 5. The germline V gene has CDR1 SGHDT and CDR2 YYEEEE. CDR3 length equals 16 residues. The CDR3 coding sequence is TGTGCCAGCAGCTCTTGGGGACTAGCGGGAAACAATGAGCAGTTCTTC. Its protein product is CASSSWGLAGNNEQFF.

This clone was picked up a small number of times. This chain links TRBV7-2 with TRBJ2-7; TRBD2 aligns across 7 bases. Unmatched junction bases numbered 10, after V lost 0 bases and J lost 5 bases. Germline loops: CDR1 SGHTA, CDR2 FQGNSA. CDR3 length equals 16 residues. CDR3 coding DNA: TGTGCCAGCAGCTTAGCTCCTGGCGGGGGAGCCGACGAGCAGTACTTC. It codes for CASSLAPGGGADEQYF. The entire variable domain, with the rest obtained from reference TRBV7-2 and TRBJ2-7, is as follows: GAGVSQSPSNKVTEKGKDVELRCDPISGHTALYWYRQSLGQGLEFLIYFQGNSAPDKSGLPSDRFSAERTGGSVSTLTIQRTQQEDSAVYLCASSLAPGGGADEQYFGPGTRLTVT.

The CDR3 here is CASKFWGGTEAFF. CDR3 DNA sequence: TGTGCCAGTAAGTTTTGGGGGGGCACTGAAGCTTTCTTT. The J gene is TRBJ1-1, the V gene TRBV19; maybe TRBD1 (5 bases). Trimming removed 7 bases from V and 4 bases from J, with 13 bases in between. The germline V gene encodes CDR1 LNHDA and CDR2 SQIVND (reference sequence). This CDR3 has 13 amino acids.

The chain has TRBV15 and TRBJ2-3; D remains unclear. Germline V gene lookup returns CDR1 LNHNV and CDR2 YYDKDF (reference sequence). The CDR3 runs 15 residues. V lost 5 bases and J 5 bases, leaving 17 bases between the germline ends. The CDR3 here is CATSSLPAPQDTQYF. The CDR3 DNA is TGTGCCACCAGCTCCCTCCCCGCCCCACAAGATACGCAGTATTTT.

The V gene is TRBV5-1, the J gene TRBJ1-1, with D tentatively TRBD1 (6 bases). Looked up from germline, CDR1 is SGHRS and CDR2 is YFSETQ. The CDR3 has 16 residues. Between the trimmed V and J ends, which lost 0 bases and 1 base, there was a span of 13 bases. CDR3 loop: CASSLGTAPTNTEAFF. CDR3 DNA: TGCGCCAGCAGCTTGGGGACAGCCCCTACGAACACTGAAGCTTTCTTT. The full variable domain, in which reference TRBV5-1 and TRBJ1-1 provide the parts outside the CDR3, is KAGVTQTPRYLIKTRGQQVTLSCSPISGHRSVSWYQQTPGQGLQFLFEYFSETQRNKGNFPGRFSGRQFSNSRSEMNVSTLELGDSALYLCASSLGTAPTNTEAFFGQGTRLTVV.